The rows below give T cell receptor beta chains drawn from one sample of a study of blood T cell repertoires in COVID-19. The table came from immunoSEQ multiplex PCR; TCRdb's copy has only in-frame clones and leaves some out. The table lists under 55,000 clones, roughly 88% of them singletons. Sequencing input: peripheral blood. These receptor sequences come from a woman over 75 with acute or convalescent COVID-19. The CDR3 runs from the conserved cysteine through the conserved F or W. The D gene is left open where the match is weak. Some rows have no size entry. The others give once, few or many, or a class for an expanded clone.

TRBJ1-3,-,TRBV20-1,-,TGCAGTGCTAGTGGAGACGTTGGTCGAGACAGAGCCTTCTCTGGAAACACCATATATTTT,CSASGDVGRDRAFSGNTIYF
TRBJ2-1,TRBD2,TRBV5-5,once,TGTGCCAGCAGCTTGGGACTAGCGGGAGTAGGGTCCTACAATGAGCAGTTCTTC,CASSLGLAGVGSYNEQFF
TRBJ2-3,TRBD2,TRBV7-2,once,TGTGCCAGCAGCCAAACAAGTGGGGCGGGAGGCGATACGCAGTATTTT,CASSQTSGAGGDTQYF
TRBJ2-5,TRBD2,TRBV27,-,TGTGCCAGCAGTTTATCCCCCCCTACTAGCGGGCACCTCGATGGGGAGACCCAGTACTTC,CASSLSPPTSGHLDGETQYF
TRBJ2-7,TRBD2,TRBV3-1/TRBV3-2,-,TGTGCCAGCAGCCACTGGGCGGGAGGACGGTACGAGCAGTACTTC,CASSHWAGGRYEQYF
TRBJ1-6,-,TRBV7-8,-,TGTGCCAGCAGCCCCCTCACCCCACAACAGGCCAATTCACCCCTCCACTTT,CASSPLTPQQANSPLHF
TRBJ1-1,-,TRBV6-5,-,TGTGCCACCCATCCTGTGGCCGGGGGTAGGGCTTTCTTT,CATHPVAGGRAFF
TRBJ2-7,TRBD2,TRBV9,few,TGTGCCAGCAGCTCCCACCCTCTAGCGGGAGCGGGGGAGCAGTACTTC,CASSSHPLAGAGEQYF
TRBJ1-1,-,TRBV7-9,-,TGTGCCAGCAGCTTGGAGGGGATGAACACTGAAGCTTTCTTT,CASSLEGMNTEAFF
TRBJ2-2,-,TRBV2,-,TGTGCCAGCAGTCGTGTAGGGGGTTCCACCGGGGAGCTGTTTTTT,CASSRVGGSTGELFF
TRBJ1-2,TRBD1,TRBV5-4,-,TGTGCCAGCAGTACTCAGGGGGCGCTTGGTGGCTACACCTTC,CASSTQGALGGYTF
TRBJ2-3,-,TRBV5-4,once,TGTGCCAGCAGCATTGGTAATGGGGGCGACACAGATACGCAGTATTTT,CASSIGNGGDTDTQYF
TRBJ2-3,TRBD2,TRBV19,-,TGTGCCAGTAGTATAGATCCGGGAGGATTCGCAGATACGCAGTATTTT,CASSIDPGGFADTQYF
TRBJ2-5,-,TRBV5-1,-,TGCGCCAGCAGCTTGGTGCCAGGCCCTCGAGAGACCCAGTACTTC,CASSLVPGPRETQYF
TRBJ2-2,-,TRBV18,-,TGTGCCAGCTCAGAAGCGCGGAACACCGGGGAGCTGTTTTTT,CASSEARNTGELFF
TRBJ2-2,TRBD1,TRBV6-6,-,TGTGCCGGTAGACAGGGCGGCGGGGAGCTGTTTTTT,CAGRQGGGELFF
TRBJ1-2,-,TRBV11-2,-,TGTGCCAGCAGCTTAGGGCCTAACTATGGCTACACCTTC,CASSLGPNYGYTF
TRBJ1-3,TRBD1,TRBV19,-,TGTGCCAGTATCGACAGGGCCCCTCGAAACACCATATATTTT,CASIDRAPRNTIYF
TRBJ2-5,TRBD2,TRBV3-1/TRBV3-2,-,TGTGCCAGCAGCCAAGCTAGCGGGACCCAAGAGACCCAGTACTTC,CASSQASGTQETQYF
TRBJ2-7,-,TRBV6-5,-,TGTGCCAGCAGTTGGGGGTATGCGGGGCCTTACGAGCAGTACTTC,CASSWGYAGPYEQYF
TRBJ1-5,TRBD1,TRBV19,-,TGTGCCACCACCGGGACAGGGGGACAGCCCCAGCATTTT,CATTGTGGQPQHF
TRBJ2-6,-,TRBV18,-,TGTGCCAGCTCACCACCGGAGGGGACCTCTGGGGCCAACGTCCTGACTTTC,CASSPPEGTSGANVLTF
TRBJ2-1,-,TRBV4-2,-,TGTGCCAGCAGCCCCGTAGGGGACTCCCCTACCTACAATGAGCAGTTCTTC,CASSPVGDSPTYNEQFF
TRBJ2-5,-,TRBV5-1,-,TGCGCCAGCAGCTTACAGGGTTTGAGGGAGACCCAGTACTTC,CASSLQGLRETQYF
TRBJ2-3,-,TRBV20-1,-,TGCAGTGCTAGTGCGGCGGATACTAGCACAGATACGCAGTATTTT,CSASAADTSTDTQYF
TRBJ1-6,TRBD1,TRBV2,-,TGTGCCAGCAGTGAACTACGACAGGGTAATTCACCCCTCCACTTT,CASSELRQGNSPLHF
TRBJ1-2,-,TRBV27,-,TGTGCCAGCGCCCTCTCGGCGGGTTTAGGGAACCTCTATGGCTACACCTTC,CASALSAGLGNLYGYTF
TRBJ2-7,-,TRBV7-8,-,TGTGCCAGCAGCTTATCTGGTGGGGGGACAGCCGAGCAGTACTTC,CASSLSGGGTAEQYF
TRBJ2-7,TRBD2,TRBV18,-,TGTGCCAGCTCACCACCGATAACTAGCGGATTCTCCTACGAGCAGTACTTC,CASSPPITSGFSYEQYF